This T cell receptor beta chain was sequenced in a study of long-term antiretroviral therapy in people with HIV. Findings and caveats of the study: Sampling of blood ran from the mid-2000s to the late 2010s, and older ART regimens were possibly in use. Clones showing expansion before ART dominated the repertoire at all time points.

Of note for this clone: Antigen specificity is unknown.

Looked up from germline, CDR1 is SGHAT and CDR2 is FQDESV (reference sequence). V lost 4 bases to trimming and J lost 7 bases; unmatched junction nucleotides: 9. The CDR3 length is 15 residues. An immunoSEQ assay, version v3.0, was performed at survey level. TCRdb keeps only in-frame clones here, not all; method: immunoSEQ multiplex PCR. The sample has 20,000 to 25,000 clones; over 90% are singletons. The sample was unsorted PBMCs, taken 4.4 years after starting antiretroviral therapy. This TCR derives from a woman in her forties or fifties with HIV. The gene calls are TRBV11-1 and TRBJ1-4, with 7 bases lining up with TRBD1. CDR3 amino acids: CASSYRQGLSEKLFF. CDR3 nucleotides: TGTGCCAGCAGCTACAGACAGGGTTTATCTGAAAAACTGTTTTTT. Drawing the rest from reference TRBV11-1 and TRBJ1-4, the complete variable domain is EAEVAQSPRYKITEKSQAVAFWCDPISGHATLYWYRQILGQGPELLVQFQDESVVDDSQLPKDRFSAERLKGVDSTLKIQPAELGDSAMYLCASSYRQGLSEKLFFGSGTQLSVL.